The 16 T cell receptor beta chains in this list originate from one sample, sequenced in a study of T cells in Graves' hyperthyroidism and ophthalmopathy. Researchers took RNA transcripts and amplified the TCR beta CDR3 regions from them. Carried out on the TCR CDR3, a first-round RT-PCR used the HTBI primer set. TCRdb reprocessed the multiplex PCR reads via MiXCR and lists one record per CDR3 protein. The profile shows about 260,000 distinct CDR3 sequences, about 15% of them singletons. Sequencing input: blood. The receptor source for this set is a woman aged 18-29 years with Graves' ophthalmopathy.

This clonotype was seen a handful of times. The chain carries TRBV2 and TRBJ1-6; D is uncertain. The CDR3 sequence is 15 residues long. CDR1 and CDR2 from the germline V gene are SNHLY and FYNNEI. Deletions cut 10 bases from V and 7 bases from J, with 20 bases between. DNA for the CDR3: TGTGCCAACATTATGACCCCTTCCGGAAATTCACCCCTCCACTTT. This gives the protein CANIMTPSGNSPLHF.

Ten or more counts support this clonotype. The CDR3 sequence: CASSLSGGIYEQYF. CDR3 coding DNA: TGTGCCAGCAGCTTGTCGGGCGGGATCTACGAGCAGTACTTC. The chain is built from TRBV7-2 and TRBJ2-7, with D possibly TRBD2 on 6 matching bases. Germline V lookup: CDR1 SGHTA, CDR2 FQGNSA. V lost 3 bases and J lost 3, with 12 bases in between. The CDR3 spans 14 residues. Full variable domain (missing parts from reference TRBV7-2 and TRBJ2-7): GAGVSQSPSNKVTEKGKDVELRCDPISGHTALYWYRQSLGQGLEFLIYFQGNSAPDKSGLPSDRFSAERTGGSVSTLTIQRTQQEDSAVYLCASSLSGGIYEQYFGPGTRLTVT.

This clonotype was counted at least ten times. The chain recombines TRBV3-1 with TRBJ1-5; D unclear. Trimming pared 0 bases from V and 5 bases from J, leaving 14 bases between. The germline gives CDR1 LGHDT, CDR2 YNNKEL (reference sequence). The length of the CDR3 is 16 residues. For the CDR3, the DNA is TGTGCCAGCAGCCAAGATAGTGGGCGGGCAGATCAGCCCCAGCATTTT. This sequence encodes CASSQDSGRADQPQHF.

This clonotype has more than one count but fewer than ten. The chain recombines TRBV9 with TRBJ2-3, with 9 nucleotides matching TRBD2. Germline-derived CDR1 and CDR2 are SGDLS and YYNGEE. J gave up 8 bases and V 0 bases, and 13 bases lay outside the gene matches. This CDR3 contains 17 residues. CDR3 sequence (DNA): TGTGCCAGCAGCGTAGCTACAGGGCTAGCGGGAACGGGTACGCAGTATTTT. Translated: CASSVATGLAGTGTQYF.

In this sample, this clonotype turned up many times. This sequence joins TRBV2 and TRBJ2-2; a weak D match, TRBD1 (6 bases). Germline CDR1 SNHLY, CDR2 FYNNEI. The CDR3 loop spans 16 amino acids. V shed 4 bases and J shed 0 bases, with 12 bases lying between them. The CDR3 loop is CASSVVGGANTGELFF. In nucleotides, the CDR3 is TGTGCCAGCAGTGTGGTTGGGGGCGCGAACACCGGGGAGCTGTTTTTT.

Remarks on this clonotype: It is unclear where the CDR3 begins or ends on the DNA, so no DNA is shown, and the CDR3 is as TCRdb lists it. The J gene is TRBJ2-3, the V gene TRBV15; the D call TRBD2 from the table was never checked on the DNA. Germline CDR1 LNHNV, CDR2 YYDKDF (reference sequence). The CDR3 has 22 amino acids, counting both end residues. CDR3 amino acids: CATSRDVLAEQYFGPVTDTQYF.

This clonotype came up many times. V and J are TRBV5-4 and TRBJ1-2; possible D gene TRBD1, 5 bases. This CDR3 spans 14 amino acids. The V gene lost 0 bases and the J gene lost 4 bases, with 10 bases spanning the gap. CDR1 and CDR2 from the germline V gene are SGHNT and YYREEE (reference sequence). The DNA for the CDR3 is TGTGCCAGCAGCTTGGAGCCAGGGCTCTATGGCTACACCTTC. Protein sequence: CASSLEPGLYGYTF.

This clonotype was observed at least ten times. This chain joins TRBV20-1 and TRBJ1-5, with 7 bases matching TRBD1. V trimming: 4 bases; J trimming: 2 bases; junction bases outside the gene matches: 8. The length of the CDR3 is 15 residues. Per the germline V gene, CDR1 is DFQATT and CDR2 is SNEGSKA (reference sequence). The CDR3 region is CSANRGLWGNQPQHF. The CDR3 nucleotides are TGCAGTGCTAACAGGGGATTGTGGGGCAATCAGCCCCAGCATTTT.

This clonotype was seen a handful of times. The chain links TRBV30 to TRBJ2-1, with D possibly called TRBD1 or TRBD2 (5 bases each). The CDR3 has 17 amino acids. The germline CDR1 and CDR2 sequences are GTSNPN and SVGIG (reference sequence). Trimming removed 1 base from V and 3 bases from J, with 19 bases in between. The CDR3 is CAWSGPPPGPFYNEQFF. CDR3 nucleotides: TGTGCCTGGAGTGGCCCCCCACCGGGACCCTTCTACAATGAGCAGTTCTTC.

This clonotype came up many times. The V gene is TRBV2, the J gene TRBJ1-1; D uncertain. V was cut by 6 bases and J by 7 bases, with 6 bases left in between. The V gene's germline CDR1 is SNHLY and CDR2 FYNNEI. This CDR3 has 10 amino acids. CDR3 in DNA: TGTGCCAGCAGGGCCATTGAAGCTTTCTTT. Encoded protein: CASRAIEAFF.

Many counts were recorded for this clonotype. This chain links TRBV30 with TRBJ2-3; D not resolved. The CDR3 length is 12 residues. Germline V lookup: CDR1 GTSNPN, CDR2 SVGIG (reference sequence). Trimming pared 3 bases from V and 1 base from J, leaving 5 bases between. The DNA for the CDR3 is TGTGCCTGGAGCATAGGCACAGATACGCAGTATTTT. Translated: CAWSIGTDTQYF.

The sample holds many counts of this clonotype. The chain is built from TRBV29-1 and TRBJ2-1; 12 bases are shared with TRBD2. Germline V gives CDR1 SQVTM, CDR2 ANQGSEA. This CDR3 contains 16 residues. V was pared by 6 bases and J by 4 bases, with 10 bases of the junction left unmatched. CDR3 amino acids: CSVSYPGTSGYNEQFF. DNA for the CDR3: TGCAGCGTCTCCTACCCCGGGACTAGCGGGTACAATGAGCAGTTCTTC.

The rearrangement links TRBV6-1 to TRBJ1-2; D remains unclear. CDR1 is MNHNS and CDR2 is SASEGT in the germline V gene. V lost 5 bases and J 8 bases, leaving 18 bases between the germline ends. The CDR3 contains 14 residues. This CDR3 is CASSPQVRLGGYTF. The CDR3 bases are TGTGCCAGCAGTCCCCAAGTGCGGCTTGGAGGCTACACCTTC.

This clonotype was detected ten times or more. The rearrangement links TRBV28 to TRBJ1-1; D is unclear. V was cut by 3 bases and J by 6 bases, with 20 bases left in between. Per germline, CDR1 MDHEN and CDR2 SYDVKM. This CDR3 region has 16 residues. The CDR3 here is CASSFELGKSAAEAFF. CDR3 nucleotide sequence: TGTGCCAGCAGTTTCGAACTTGGGAAATCGGCCGCTGAAGCTTTCTTT.

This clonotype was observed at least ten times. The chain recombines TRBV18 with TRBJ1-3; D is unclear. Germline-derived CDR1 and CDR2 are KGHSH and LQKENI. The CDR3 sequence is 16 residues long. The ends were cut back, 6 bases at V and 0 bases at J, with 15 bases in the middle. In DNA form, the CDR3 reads TGTGCCAGCTCGGAAGAAGGGCTGCTCTCTGGAAACACCATATATTTT. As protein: CASSEEGLLSGNTIYF.

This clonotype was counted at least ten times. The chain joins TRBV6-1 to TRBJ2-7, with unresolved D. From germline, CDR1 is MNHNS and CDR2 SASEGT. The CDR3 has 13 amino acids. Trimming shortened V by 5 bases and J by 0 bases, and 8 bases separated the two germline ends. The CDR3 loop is CASSFLGSYEQYF. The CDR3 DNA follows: TGTGCCAGCAGTTTTCTTGGCTCCTACGAGCAGTACTTC.